These 18 T cell receptor beta chains were sequenced from one sample in a study of T cells in Graves' hyperthyroidism and ophthalmopathy. Amplified TCR beta CDR3 regions derived from RNA transcripts. The HTBI primer set was used in a first-round RT-PCR of the TCR CDR3. MiXCR, run by TCRdb on the multiplex PCR reads, gives a single entry per CDR3 protein. The table includes 400,000 to 550,000 distinct CDR3 sequences, around 22% detected once. Material: blood. Source of these receptors: a woman aged 30 to 39 with Graves' ophthalmopathy.

This clonotype was seen ten or more times. The chain has TRBV29-1 and TRBJ1-1, with D maybe TRBD1 (5 bases). The V end lost 7 bases, the J end lost 5 bases, and 17 bases lay between the germline ends. The CDR3 totals 13 residues. Per germline, CDR1 SQVTM and CDR2 ANQGSEA. CDR3 sequence: CSGRGIGETEAFF. In nucleotides, the CDR3 is TGCAGCGGCCGGGGCATAGGGGAGACTGAAGCTTTCTTT.

CDR3 sequence: CRVQGRNSPLHF. CDR3 in DNA: TGCAGGGTCCAAGGTCGAAATTCACCCCTCCACTTT. V usage is TRBV20-1 and J usage is TRBJ1-6; D remains ambiguous. The CDR3 is 12 amino acids. Germline values: CDR1 DFQATT, CDR2 SNEGSKA (reference sequence).

This clonotype showed up many times. DNA of the CDR3: TGCAGTGCTGAGGGTGGAGCCGCGGACACTGAAGCTTTCTTT. Encoded protein: CSAEGGAADTEAFF. The rearrangement links TRBV20-1 to TRBJ1-1; unclear D gene. CDR3 length: 14 residues. V lost 5 bases and J 3 bases, leaving 16 bases between the germline ends. CDR1 and CDR2 from the germline V gene are DFQATT and SNEGSKA (reference sequence).

This clonotype was detected many times. This chain connects TRBV19 to TRBJ1-1; a weak D match, TRBD1 (6 bases). Trimming cost V 4 bases and J 1 base, with 10 bases left between them. The length of the CDR3 is 14 residues. CDR1 and CDR2 (germline): LNHDA, SQIVND (reference sequence). CDR3 in amino acids: CASSRGQENTEAFF. CDR3 DNA: TGTGCCAGTAGTAGGGGGCAGGAGAACACTGAAGCTTTCTTT.

This clonotype has a count of ten or more. The rearrangement joins TRBV3-1 to TRBJ2-5, with TRBD2 identical over 8 bases. Unmatched junction bases numbered 8, after V lost 4 bases and J lost 1 base. Per germline, CDR1 LGHDT and CDR2 YNNKEL (reference sequence). This CDR3 is built from 16 residues. This CDR3 is CASSRTNGGAQETQYF. In nucleotides, the CDR3 is TGTGCCAGCAGCCGTACTAACGGGGGGGCCCAAGAGACCCAGTACTTC.

The sample holds many counts of this clonotype. The chain employs TRBV6-1 and TRBJ2-2; tentative D call: TRBD2 (6 bases). The CDR3 has 15 residues. The V and J ends lost 7 bases and 3 bases respectively, with 15 bases between them. Germline values: CDR1 MNHNS, CDR2 SASEGT. This CDR3 is CASKGRIIDTGELFF. The CDR3 bases are TGTGCCAGCAAAGGGAGGATTATAGACACCGGGGAGCTGTTTTTT.

Many counts were recorded for this clonotype. V and J are TRBV28 and TRBJ2-2; D may be TRBD1 (6 bases). Germline CDR1 reads MDHEN; CDR2 reads SYDVKM. The CDR3 spans 16 residues. Trimming pared 5 bases from V and 1 base from J, leaving 14 bases between. The CDR3 region has the DNA TGTGCCAGCAGTCTCCCCGGGACACTGAACACCGGGGAGCTGTTTTTT. It translates to CASSLPGTLNTGELFF.

This chain joins TRBV2 and TRBJ1-1; 8 bases line up with TRBD1. J lost 4 bases, V lost 6 bases, and 4 bases had no gene match. Germline V lookup: CDR1 SNHLY, CDR2 FYNNEI. This CDR3 has 13 amino acids. The CDR3 coding sequence is TGTGCCAGCAGGAGGACAGGGTTCACTGAAGCTTTCTTT. This codes for CASRRTGFTEAFF.

At least ten counts were recorded for this clonotype. The rearrangement joins TRBV28 to TRBJ1-1; maybe TRBD1 (5 bases). CDR3 length equals 13 residues. Germline-derived CDR1 and CDR2 are MDHEN and SYDVKM. With 7 bases removed from V and 11 bases from J, the gap between germline ends came to 20 bases. The CDR3 DNA reads as TGTGCCAGCACGGGCCAAGGAGGGACGGAGGCTTTCTTT. It codes for CASTGQGGTEAFF.

The chain combines TRBV7-9 with TRBJ2-5; D is undetermined. Trimming took off 5 bases at V and 2 bases at J, with 12 bases between the two ends. Per germline, CDR1 SEHNR and CDR2 FQNEAQ (reference sequence). The CDR3 is made up of 14 amino acids. The CDR3 nucleotides read TGTGCCAGCAGCCCCCCGCAGTCTCAAGAGACCCAGTACTTC. Its translation: CASSPPQSQETQYF.

This clonotype was detected ten times or more. This sequence joins TRBV27 and TRBJ1-5; D remains ambiguous. CDR1 is MNHEY, CDR2 SMNVEV, per germline (reference sequence). V was trimmed by 3 bases and J by 3 bases, leaving 9 bases between them. This CDR3 is built from 14 residues. Here the CDR3 DNA reads TGTGCCAGCAGTTTTGGGCGGTTCAATCAGCCCCAGCATTTT. Protein sequence: CASSFGRFNQPQHF.

In its sample, this clonotype was seen a few times. The chain has TRBV9 and TRBJ1-1, with 7 nucleotides matching TRBD1. This CDR3 is built from 15 residues. Germline CDR1 is SGDLS and CDR2 is YYNGEE. With V trimmed by 4 bases and J by 5 bases, 11 bases remained unmatched. The CDR3 loop is CASSSNRGRRTEAFF. The CDR3 DNA follows: TGTGCCAGCAGCTCTAACAGGGGAAGAAGGACTGAAGCTTTCTTT. The full variable domain, its missing parts supplied by reference TRBV9 and TRBJ1-1, is DSGVTQTPKHLITATGQRVTLRCSPRSGDLSVYWYQQSLDQGLQFLIQYYNGEERAKGNILERFSAQQFPDLHSELNLSSLELGDSALYFCASSSNRGRRTEAFFGQGTRLTVV.

This clonotype was recorded at least ten times. This chain connects TRBV6-5 to TRBJ2-7; TRBD1 aligns across 8 bases. Unmatched junction bases numbered 11, after V lost 7 bases and J lost 3 bases. CDR1 and CDR2 from the germline V gene are MNHEY and SVGAGI. The CDR3 has 15 residues. Here the CDR3 DNA reads TGTGCCAGCACCCCGATAGGACAGGGCCTCTACGAGCAGTACTTC. This encodes CASTPIGQGLYEQYF.

By share, this clonotype ranks as medium-sized. The rearrangement uses TRBV6-2 or TRBV6-3 and TRBJ1-2; 9 bases are a match to TRBD1. V shed 6 bases, J shed 2 bases, and the junction held 10 bases outside the gene matches. This CDR3 comprises 16 residues. Germline V gene sequence: CDR1 MNHEY, CDR2 SVGEGT. The CDR3 nucleotides are TGTGCCAGCAGCCTCGGGACAGGGAAAGGGAACTATGGCTACACCTTC. Residues: CASSLGTGKGNYGYTF.

CDR3: CASSSEGFSGTYEQYF. In DNA, the CDR3 is TGTGCCAGCAGTTCTGAGGGGTTCTCGGGAACCTACGAGCAGTACTTC. V gene TRBV6-5 combines with J gene TRBJ2-7, with D possibly being TRBD1 or TRBD2 (5 bases each). Trimming cost V 4 bases and J 2 bases, with 18 bases left between them. In germline, CDR1 is MNHEY, CDR2 SVGAGI. The CDR3 is 16 amino acids.

The genes are TRBV11-2 and TRBJ2-5, with a weak D call TRBD2 (6 bases). The germline V gene encodes CDR1 SGHAT and CDR2 FQNNGV. V was shortened by 5 bases and J by 1 base, with 11 bases between the two germline ends. CDR3 length: 14 amino acids. CDR3 residues: CASSHWGVQETQYF. DNA for the CDR3: TGTGCCAGCAGCCACTGGGGGGTCCAAGAGACCCAGTACTTC.

The genes are TRBV6-5 and TRBJ1-2; D ambiguous. Germline V CDR1 and CDR2: MNHEY, SVGAGI. Trimming left V 4 bases short and J 4 bases short, with 10 bases between. The CDR3 has 13 amino acids. The CDR3 loop reads CASSSRAGYGYTF. CDR3 nucleotide sequence: TGTGCCAGCAGTTCCCGGGCCGGCTATGGCTACACCTTC.

This clonotype was seen at least ten times. This chain connects TRBV27 to TRBJ2-7; TRBD1 matches at 7 bases. With V trimmed by 5 bases and J by 1 base, 5 bases remained unmatched. Germline assignment: CDR1 MNHEY and CDR2 SMNVEV (reference sequence). The CDR3 extends over 14 amino acids. The CDR3 loop is CASSRRQGSYEQYF. The CDR3 DNA sequence: TGTGCCAGCAGTCGACGACAGGGTTCCTACGAGCAGTACTTC.